This T cell receptor beta chain was recovered during a study of T cell responses to AZD1222 COVID-19 vaccine. Study observations and caveats: Just a handful of people given AZD1222 tested seropositive at baseline. Spike-wide vaccine-associated CD4 TCRs dominated at 160-218 and 743-854. In a largely white British group with more females than males, clonal diversity was possibly underestimated.

Clones were read by immunoSEQ multiplex PCR, and TCRdb kept only the in-frame ones, dropping some. The data hold approximately 150,000 clones, with approximately 90% observed a single time. Regarding this clone: Its specificity is not known.

The source was peripheral blood, collected on day 0 of MenACWY control vaccination. This TCR was recovered from an adult in good health.

The CDR3 nucleotides are TGCGCCAGCATATTCACAGGGTCCGATGAGCAGTTCTTC. Its translation is CASIFTGSDEQFF. The chain carries TRBV5-1 and TRBJ2-1, with D perhaps TRBD1 (6 bases). Germline-derived CDR1 and CDR2 are SGHRS and YFSETQ. The CDR3 sequence is 13 residues long. The V end lost 6 bases, the J end lost 8 bases, and 15 bases lay between the germline ends.